This T cell receptor (beta chain) derives from a study of shared clonotypes between healthy human individuals. A word on this clone: The junction does not match germline at one end; this may be a read error.

This CDR3 spans 11 amino acids. Germline lookup yields CDR1 MDHEN and CDR2 SYDVKM. Clones were read by immunoSEQ multiplex PCR, and TCRdb kept only the in-frame ones, dropping some. The top ten clones hold approximately 1.2% of a sample with some 1.5 million clones, approximately 97% of them seen once. The source is a man aged 25 to 40 in good health. The chain combines TRBV28 with TRBJ2-1; D ambiguous. What was sequenced was naive CD4+ T cells sorted from blood. The subset is: CD45RA+ positively selected. The CDR3 DNA reads TGTGCCAGCAGTTTACGGAATGGGCAGTTCTTC. Amino acid sequence: CASSLRNGQFF.